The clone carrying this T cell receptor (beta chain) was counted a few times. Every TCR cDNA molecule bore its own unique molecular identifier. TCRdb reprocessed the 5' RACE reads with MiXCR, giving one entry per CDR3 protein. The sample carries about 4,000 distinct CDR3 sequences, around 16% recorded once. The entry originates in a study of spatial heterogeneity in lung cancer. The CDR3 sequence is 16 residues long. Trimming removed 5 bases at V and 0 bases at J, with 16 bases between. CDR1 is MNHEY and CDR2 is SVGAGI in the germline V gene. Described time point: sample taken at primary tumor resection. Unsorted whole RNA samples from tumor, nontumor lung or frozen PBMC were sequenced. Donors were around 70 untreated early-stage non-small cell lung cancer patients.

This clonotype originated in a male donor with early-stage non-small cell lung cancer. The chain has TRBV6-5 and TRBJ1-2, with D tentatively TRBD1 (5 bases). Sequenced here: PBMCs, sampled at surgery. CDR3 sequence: CASSLLSGSSNYGYTF. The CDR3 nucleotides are TGTGCCAGCAGTCTCCTTTCAGGGTCATCTAACTATGGCTACACCTTC.